This TCR beta chain derives from a study of fetal regulatory T cell absence and autoimmunity. The repertoire was sequenced with immunoSEQ multiplex PCR; TCRdb's copy has only in-frame clones and lacks some. The sample carries about 95,000 clones, about two thirds recorded once. Study-wide points: Cord blood and pancreas showed broadly similar TRB gene family usage. Oligoclonal TCR enrichment in pancreas over cord blood reached over 95-fold for some clones.

Of note for this clone: The target antigen is unknown.

This CDR3 region has 12 residues. Germline assignment: CDR1 WSHSY and CDR2 SAAADI. Trimming shortened V by 3 bases and J by 0 bases, and 3 bases separated the two germline ends. The source of this sequence is a male donor with IPEX syndrome. The chain has TRBV10-2 and TRBJ2-7; D is uncertain. The sequenced sample was pancreas tissue. Written as DNA, the CDR3 is TGCGCCAGCAGTGACAGCTCCTACGAGCAGTACTTC. It encodes CASSDSSYEQYF.